Considering frequency, the clone carrying this TCR beta chain is medium-sized. The CDR3 is 15 amino acids. From germline, CDR1 is LNHNV and CDR2 YYDKDF (reference sequence). This specimen belongs to a study of CXCR3-negative and CXCR3-positive naive CD8 T cells. The wider study: Roughly 135 million TRB reads were obtained overall (about 1.5 +/- 0.3 million per library).

CD45RO-CCR7+CD27+CD95- expression identified naive CD8+ T cells. UMI-labeled 5' RACE yielded the TRB cDNA libraries. Each CDR3 protein gets one entry in TCRdb, which reprocessed the 5' RACE reads and gives no DNA. The sample holds several thousand distinct CDR3 sequences. The receptor was derived from a human donor in good health. Some clones in this sample may be carry-over from other donors' samples. Sequencing was carried out using naive CXCR3- CD8+ T cells from blood. Described subset: CD45RO-CCR7+CD27+CD95- naive CD8+ T cells lacking CXCR3 (TNR3-). The genes are TRBV15 and TRBJ2-1. The CDR3: CATSRLATVDNEQFF.